This entry lists 9 T cell receptor beta chains sequenced from one sample in a study of T cells in narcolepsy. Using immunoSEQ multiplex PCR, the repertoire was profiled, and TCRdb retains in-frame clones only, with some absent. In the table there are about 40,000 clones, 70% to 90% of which are singletons. The specimen sequenced was CD45RA- memory CD4+ T cells from PBMCs. These receptors all stem from a human donor with narcolepsy.

This chain uses TRBV5-6 with TRBJ2-5; unclear D gene. The J call may be mistaken, given a closer DNA end match to TRBJ2-7. Germline CDR1 is SGHDT and CDR2 is YYEEEE. This CDR3 comprises 14 residues. CDR3 residues: CASSFVQGWGEQYF. CDR3 sequence (DNA): TGTGCCAGCAGCTTTGTGCAAGGATGGGGCGAGCAGTACTTC.

The chain employs TRBV30 and TRBJ2-1; 8 bases match TRBD2. From germline, CDR1 is GTSNPN and CDR2 SVGIG (reference sequence). CDR3 length equals 14 residues. After removal of 2 bases from V and 6 bases from J, the junction contained 6 bases not matched to a gene. CDR3 sequence (DNA): TGTGCCTGGAGTCCCGGGACTAGGGCCAATGAGCAGTTCTTC. Its translation is CAWSPGTRANEQFF. The complete variable domain, with remaining parts taken from reference TRBV30 and TRBJ2-1, reads SQTIHQWPATLVQPVGSPLSLECTVEGTSNPNLYWYRQAAGRGLQLLFYSVGIGQISSEVPQNLSASRPQDRQFILSSKKLLLSDSGFYLCAWSPGTRANEQFFGPGTRLTVL.

The sample holds a few counts of this clone. This sequence joins TRBV19 and TRBJ2-7; 7 nucleotides match TRBD1. The CDR3 sequence is 15 residues long. Per germline, CDR1 LNHDA and CDR2 SQIVND (reference sequence). With 5 bases clipped from V and 1 base from J, the junction kept 8 bases outside the gene matches. DNA for the CDR3: TGTGCCAGTAGTGTCCGACAGGGTTCATCCTACGAGCAGTACTTC. Its protein product is CASSVRQGSSYEQYF. The full variable domain, its missing parts supplied by reference TRBV19 and TRBJ2-7, is DGGITQSPKYLFRKEGQNVTLSCEQNLNHDAMYWYRQDPGQGLRLIYYSQIVNDFQKGDIAEGYSVSREKKESFPLTVTSAQKNPTAFYLCASSVRQGSSYEQYFGPGTRLTVT.

The rearrangement joins TRBV6-5 to TRBJ2-7; the match to TRBD1 covers 8 bases. The CDR3 spans 14 residues. The V and J ends lost 6 bases and 4 bases, in that order; junction bases with no gene match: 8. Germline V gene sequence: CDR1 MNHEY, CDR2 SVGAGI. The CDR3 region is CASRITGGPYEQYF. The CDR3 bases are TGTGCCAGCAGAATCACAGGGGGGCCTTACGAGCAGTACTTC.

This clone has just one count. The V call is TRBV7-2, the J call TRBJ2-7; D uncertain. Germline V gene sequence: CDR1 SGHTA, CDR2 FQGNSA. CDR3 length: 15 residues. The V end lost 1 base, the J end lost 2 bases, and 12 bases lay between the germline ends. The CDR3: CASSLDLQVAYEQYF. CDR3 coding DNA: TGTGCCAGCAGCTTAGATCTCCAGGTCGCCTACGAGCAGTACTTC.

The chain recombines TRBV4-3 with TRBJ1-2; D call uncertain. With 0 bases removed from V and 2 bases from J, the gap between germline ends came to 7 bases. The CDR3 contains 14 residues. CDR1 is LGHNA, CDR2 YSLEER, per germline. The CDR3 loop is CASSQEGRNYGYTF. CDR3 DNA sequence: TGCGCCAGCAGCCAAGAAGGCAGAAACTATGGCTACACCTTC.

CDR3 amino acids: CASSWTGTGLYGYTF. As DNA, the CDR3 is TGTGCCAGCAGTTGGACCGGGACAGGGCTCTATGGCTACACCTTC. This chain connects TRBV27 to TRBJ1-2; TRBD1 matches 9 bases. This CDR3 comprises 15 residues. Trimming cost V 4 bases and J 4 bases; bases outside gene matches: 7. Germline CDR1 MNHEY, CDR2 SMNVEV (reference sequence).

V gene TRBV11-2 combines with J gene TRBJ2-3, with 9 bases identical to TRBD2. The CDR3 runs to 14 residues. Per the germline V gene, CDR1 is SGHAT and CDR2 is FQNNGV. Trimming removed 3 bases from V and 6 bases from J; junction bases left unmatched: 4. The CDR3 here is CASSFWTSVDTQYF. CDR3 bases: TGTGCCAGCAGCTTTTGGACTAGCGTGGATACGCAGTATTTT.

The chain recombines TRBV7-2 with TRBJ1-5; no clear D. V shed 2 bases and J shed 9 bases, with 11 bases lying between them. The CDR3 is 13 amino acids. Germline V gene lookup returns CDR1 SGHTA and CDR2 FQGNSA. The CDR3 bases are TGTGCCAGCAGCTTACCCCCCCCCTCGCCCCAGCATTTT. Protein sequence: CASSLPPPSPQHF.